These 8 T cell receptor beta chains originate from one sample sequenced in a study of cytomegalovirus exposure and HLA in healthy donors. The PCR ran on 60 Vbeta and 13 Jbeta primers. The assay was immunoSEQ multiplex PCR, and TCRdb's table has in-frame clones only and misses some. The sample lists about 130,000 clones, 72% seen once, with less than 4.5% in the top ten. The sequenced material came from PBMCs. The origin of the receptors is a man aged 50-59 years in good health and CMV-seropositive.

V gene TRBV28 combines with J gene TRBJ2-2, with 7 positions matching TRBD1. The junction had 5 bases not matched to a gene; V was cut back by 1 base and J by 0 bases. The germline CDR1 and CDR2 sequences are MDHEN and SYDVKM. This CDR3 has 17 amino acids. CDR3 sequence reads: CASSLFRGTANTGELFF. CDR3 DNA sequence: TGTGCCAGCAGTTTATTTAGGGGGACAGCGAACACCGGGGAGCTGTTTTTT.

This chain uses TRBV5-4 with TRBJ2-7, with 8 bases fitting TRBD1. Per the germline V gene, CDR1 is SGHNT and CDR2 is YYREEE (reference sequence). This CDR3 is built from 15 residues. Losses at the gene ends were 0 bases for V and 3 bases for J; bases not matched to a gene: 5. The CDR3 is CASSLGQGNYYEQYF. The CDR3 bases are TGTGCCAGCAGCTTGGGACAGGGGAATTACTACGAGCAGTACTTC.

As regards this clone: The sample holds other DNA sequences that translate to the same CDR3. The CDR3 reads CASSYGQLNTEAFF. CDR3 DNA sequence: TGTGCCAGCAGTTACGGACAGTTGAACACTGAAGCTTTCTTT. The V gene is TRBV6-5, the J gene TRBJ1-1; TRBD1 is a possible D gene (6 bases). There are 14 residues in the CDR3. CDR1 and CDR2 (germline): MNHEY, SVGAGI. The V end was cut by 2 bases, the J end by 0 bases, with 7 bases between.

The chain employs TRBV2 and TRBJ1-2; no clear D gene. V lost 5 bases and J 0 bases, leaving 10 bases between the germline ends. Germline CDR1 reads SNHLY; CDR2 reads FYNNEI. The CDR3 spans 14 residues. The CDR3 DNA reads TGTGCCAGCAGTTTAGTCCACTCTAACTATGGCTACACCTTC. It is translated as CASSLVHSNYGYTF.

This clone was observed a single time. The chain combines TRBV5-1 with TRBJ2-2; D possibly corresponds to TRBD1 (5 bases). Germline V gene data show CDR1 as SGHRS and CDR2 as YFSETQ. This CDR3 spans 16 amino acids. Trimming pared 4 bases from V and 4 bases from J, leaving 17 bases between. Here the CDR3 DNA reads TGCGCCAGCAGCAAAGGGGCACAGACGAGCACCGGGGAGCTGTTTTTT. This sequence encodes CASSKGAQTSTGELFF.

This clone is a singleton in its sample. The gene calls are TRBV11-2 and TRBJ1-5; D is unresolved. The V gene lost 3 bases and the J gene lost 1 base, with 4 bases spanning the gap. This CDR3 is built from 13 residues. Germline-derived CDR1 and CDR2 are SGHAT and FQNNGV. Here the CDR3 reads CASSLRSNQPQHF. The CDR3 nucleotides read TGTGCCAGCAGCTTGCGAAGCAATCAGCCCCAGCATTTT.

This sequence joins TRBV2 and TRBJ2-2, with 11 bases lining up with TRBD1. The V and J ends lost 7 bases and 6 bases, in that order; junction bases with no gene match: 10. CDR1 and CDR2 (germline): SNHLY, FYNNEI. The CDR3 covers 16 residues. This CDR3 reads CASNNRGQGGSGELFF. CDR3 nucleotides: TGTGCCAGCAACAATCGGGGACAGGGGGGGTCCGGGGAGCTGTTTTTT.

This clone has more than one count but fewer than ten. The rearrangement uses TRBV19 and TRBJ1-2; 7 bases fit TRBD1. Germline V gene sequence: CDR1 LNHDA, CDR2 SQIVND (reference sequence). This CDR3 has 15 residues. V lost 2 bases, J lost 4 bases, and 7 bases stayed unmatched. The CDR3 is CASSIPGQPPYGYTF. CDR3 nucleotide sequence: TGTGCCAGTAGTATACCGGGACAGCCGCCCTATGGCTACACCTTC.